Reported below is one T cell receptor (beta chain). Its matching antigen is unknown. The Oncomine TCR Beta short-read assay was what sequenced the DNA obtained from cultured CD4+ T cells. Using its own MiXCR run on the PCR reads, TCRdb lists one record per CDR3 protein. The data show about 14,000 distinct CDR3 sequences, with about 35% seen just once and over 30% held by the top ten. The record originates from a study of vaccination and CD4 T cells after COVID-19. Study background: Sampling that followed vaccination took place a median approximately 79 days after dose two, within a range of 14 to 241. Every culture used as a control got a CEFX pool, an HIV-1 Nef pool, or no peptide. General study findings and limits: In convalescent patients, a median about 86% of post-vaccine SARS-CoV-2-reactive clones appeared only after vaccination.

Treatment given: approximately 11-day PBMC culture with coronavirus spike peptide pools or control peptides (ViraFEST assay). Positive tests by PCR, dated March to December 2020, predated US Alpha, Beta and Delta variants. Trimming removed 8 bases from V and 5 bases from J; junction bases left unmatched: 7. CDR1 and CDR2 (germline): SQVTM, ANQGSEA. The CDR3 is 12 amino acids. The chain is built from TRBV29-1 and TRBJ2-5; TRBD2 aligns across 8 bases. The receptor was derived from a human donor with COVID-19. Input material: cultured CD4+ T cells from blood. For the CDR3, the DNA is TGCAGCCAGGCGGGGGGCGGGGAGACCCAGTACTTC. Translated: CSQAGGGETQYF. Based on the CDR3 plus reference TRBV29-1 and TRBJ2-5, the full variable domain is SAVISQKPSRDICQRGTSLTIQCQVDSQVTMMFWYRQQPGQSLTLIATANQGSEATYESGFVIDKFPISRPNLTFSTLTVSNMSPEDSSIYLCSQAGGGETQYFGPGTRLLVL.